Each of the 6 T cell receptor beta chains below was sequenced from the same sample in a study of OX40 agonist ivuxolimab in advanced cancers. Only in-frame clones appear in the TCRdb table, and some are missing; sequencing was by immunoSEQ multiplex PCR. The sample contains over 70,000 clones, 90% of which appear only once. Sequenced material: CD4+ or CD8+ T cells sorted from blood, taken in a trial of the OX40 agonist ivuxolimab. The receptors were gathered from an adult with an advanced solid tumor such as melanoma, head and neck, liver or kidney cancer.

The V gene is TRBV30, the J gene TRBJ2-7, with D perhaps TRBD1 (5 bases). Trimming took 2 bases from V and 0 from J, leaving 14 bases between them. The CDR3 contains 15 residues. Germline values: CDR1 GTSNPN, CDR2 SVGIG (reference sequence). The CDR3 protein is CAWSRGATNSYEQYF. Here the CDR3 DNA reads TGTGCCTGGAGTAGGGGCGCGACGAACTCCTACGAGCAGTACTTC.

The CDR3 nucleotides are TGTGCCATCAACAGGGGTAAGAATGAGCAGTTCTTC. Amino acids: CAINRGKNEQFF. This rearrangement joins TRBV6-4 to TRBJ2-1; TRBD1 matches 7 bases. The CDR3 is made up of 12 amino acids. The germline CDR1 and CDR2 sequences are MRHNA and SNTAGT. V lost 10 bases and J lost 7; bases outside the gene matches: 7.

This sequence joins TRBV15 and TRBJ1-2; TRBD1 matches 8 bases. CDR1 and CDR2 (germline): LNHNV, YYDKDF (reference sequence). The CDR3 spans 15 residues. The J segment lost 4 bases and the V segment lost 2 bases, leaving 6 bases of the junction unmatched. CDR3 DNA sequence: TGTGCCACCAGCAGATCCGGGACAGGCTCCTATGGCTACACCTTC. As protein: CATSRSGTGSYGYTF.

The chain employs TRBV18 and TRBJ2-3, with 7 positions matching TRBD2. V lost 3 bases to trimming and J lost 6 bases; unmatched junction nucleotides: 6. Germline assignment: CDR1 KGHSH and CDR2 LQKENI. The CDR3 has 14 amino acids. The CDR3 nucleotides are TGTGCCAGCTCACCGACTAGCTCTTCCGATACGCAGTATTTT. Amino acids: CASSPTSSSDTQYF.

The V and J genes are TRBV5-1 and TRBJ2-2, with D possibly matching TRBD1 (5 bases). This CDR3 spans 15 amino acids. Between the trimmed V and J ends, which lost 5 bases and 2 bases, there was a span of 13 bases. In germline, CDR1 is SGHRS, CDR2 YFSETQ. The chain's CDR3 is CASSPQGFNTGELFF. For the CDR3, the DNA is TGCGCCAGCAGTCCGCAGGGATTTAACACCGGGGAGCTGTTTTTT.

The J gene is TRBJ2-3, the V gene TRBV10-2; D gene ambiguous. Trimming removed 9 bases from V and 0 bases from J, with 7 bases in between. Germline lookup yields CDR1 WSHSY and CDR2 SAAADI. CDR3 length: 12 residues. The CDR3 bases are TGCGCCAGTAGTACTAGCACAGATACGCAGTATTTT. Translating gives CASSTSTDTQYF.